This T cell receptor beta chain emerged from a study of T cell responses to AZD1222 COVID-19 vaccine (dated by TCRdb to the early 2020s). A note on the overall study: TCR sequencing was performed for 230 to 250 trial participants, of whom some 200 were given two doses of AZD1222 and around 25 were given two doses of MenACWY control vaccine. Trial participants were enrolled into age subgroups of 18-55, 56-69 and 70-plus years, which contained approximately 150, 30 and 60 TCR-sequenced participants, respectively.

The CDR3 regions of human TCRbeta chains were subjected to immunosequencing. In the paper's pipeline: TCRs in the repertoires were matched against a reference library of SARS-CoV-2-specific TCRs that had been generated with the MIRA antigen-specificity platform. Breadth meant the fraction of unique TCRs that were SARS-CoV-2-associated, whereas depth meant the fraction of total T cells that were SARS-CoV-2-associated. Using the MIRA data, each spike-specific TCR was assigned both to the spike region to which the TCR was reactive and to a CD4 or CD8 class. Log10-transformed breadth and depth values were compared by one-way ANOVA with Sidak's multiple comparisons tests. The table was pulled from immuneACCESS by TCRdb, which kept in-frame rearrangements only. Such tables lose some clones; where checked, under half of the loss comes from unresolved V genes, and the rest has no known cause. D and trimming were read from the DNA, whereas the V and J calls and clone size are those reported in that table. A total of about 72,000 clones appear in this sample, nearly 90% of them only once. The leading ten clones occupy over 25% of the sample.

Results the study describes overall, beyond this receptor: Reportedly, close to half of the unique spike-specific TCRs recognized epitopes lying outside the regions that are mutated in the B.1.351 and B.1.1.7 variants. A significant rise in spike-specific TCR breadth and depth was observed after two AZD1222 doses relative to day 0 and relative to MenACWY recipients. Because no samples from the day 14 peak response were available, repertoires could be characterized only after the peak T cell response. Vaccine-associated CD4 TCRs spanned the whole spike protein, with dominant responses in regions 160-218 and 743-854. Conclusions about previously exposed vaccinees are limited, since just six AZD1222 recipients were seropositive for SARS-CoV-2 at baseline. The 56-69-year group was small, and its depth increase did not reach significance, likely because of low power. Participants were mostly white British and included more females than males, and it was suggested by the authors that clonal diversity may have been underestimated.

The time point tag for this specimen amounts to: about 28 days (+/-7) after the second vaccine dose. Because spike-specific TCR depth and breadth did not differ between the two schedules, AZD1222 recipients who got a second dose at roughly 4 weeks were pooled with those who got a second dose at roughly 12 weeks. Vaccinee samples were obtained from the UK trials COV001 and COV002, which included a single-blind randomized controlled phase 2/3 trial of AZD1222 (ChAdOx1 nCoV-19) in healthy adults. Trial participant PBMC samples were collected at day 0 and day 28 after the second dose for TCRbeta chain sequencing. This clone appeared a few times. Its antigen is still unknown. No much larger clonotype is one base removed from it; base qualities were not supplied. V is pared back by 6 bases and J by 3 bases, with 12 bases lying between the germline termini. The CDR3 covers 13 residues, taking in both the cysteine and the phenylalanine. Of the read, only the CDR3 DNA is kept; its 39 bases are in frame from base 1. CDR1 and CDR2 (MDHEN, SYDVKM) derive from the germline V gene.

Specimen: peripheral blood, collected 28 days after the second AZD1222 dose. The V and J segments used are TRBV28 and TRBJ2-7, with the D gene too uncertain to name. This TCR came from an adult who received the AZD1222 COVID-19 vaccine. The nucleotide sequence is TGTGCCAGCAGCAGGACGGAGCACTACGAGCAGTACTTC. This codes for CASSRTEHYEQYF. The entire variable domain, with the stretches around the CDR3 drawn from the reference TRBV28 and TRBJ2-7 proteins, is DVKVTQSSRYLVKRTGEKVFLECVQDMDHENMFWYRQDPGLGLRLIYFSYDVKMKEKGDIPEGYSVSREKKERFSLILESASTNQTSMYLCASSRTEHYEQYFGPGTRLTVT.